Following are 5 T cell receptor beta chains from one sample sequenced in a study of T cells after yellow fever vaccination. MiXCR was run by TCRdb on the 5' RACE reads, yielding one entry per CDR3 protein. The top ten hold about 0.54% of the sample, which has approximately 260,000 distinct CDR3 sequences, under 15% seen once. This sample comprised CD4+ T cells sorted from PBMCs, obtained 45 days after the yellow fever booster vaccination. The receptor source for this set is a man aged 30-40 years who received the YFV17D yellow fever vaccine.

This clonotype has a handful of counts. The gene calls are TRBV7-6 and TRBJ2-7; 7 bases fit TRBD1. V lost 5 bases to trimming and J lost 7 bases; unmatched junction nucleotides: 8. Germline values: CDR1 SGHVS, CDR2 FNYEAQ. CDR3 size: 13 residues. Here the CDR3 DNA reads TGTGCCAGCAGCCCGAAGGGGGCAATGGAGCAGTACTTC. Its translation is CASSPKGAMEQYF. The full variable domain, rest sourced from reference TRBV7-6 and TRBJ2-7, is GAGVSQSPRYKVTKRGQDVALRCDPISGHVSLYWYRQALGQGPEFLTYFNYEAQQDKSGLPNDRFSAERPEGSISTLTIQRTEQRDSAMYRCASSPKGAMEQYFGPGTRLTVT.

This clonotype appeared a few times. The chain couples TRBV10-3 to TRBJ2-7, with 7 bases fitting TRBD1. This CDR3 is 14 amino acids long. Germline lookup yields CDR1 ENHRY and CDR2 SYGVKD. The J segment lost 3 bases and the V segment lost 6 bases, leaving 8 bases of the junction unmatched. DNA for the CDR3: TGTGCCATCAGAACGGGGACAGTCAACTACGAGCAGTACTTC. This encodes CAIRTGTVNYEQYF.

This chain uses TRBV20-1 with TRBJ2-7, with 14 bases that match TRBD2. Per germline, CDR1 DFQATT and CDR2 SNEGSKA (reference sequence). The CDR3 is 14 amino acids. Trimming took 6 bases from V and 5 from J; bases not matched to a gene: 6. Here the CDR3 DNA reads TGCAGTGCCAGGGGACTAGCGGGAGTTCACGAGCAGTACTTC. This translates into CSARGLAGVHEQYF.

The gene calls are TRBV23-1 and TRBJ2-5; D is undetermined. TRBV23-1 is an open reading frame, and its role is uncertain. With 4 bases removed from V and 6 bases from J, the gap between germline ends came to 6 bases. CDR3 size: 11 residues. DNA of the CDR3: TGCGCCAGCAGTCGCCGGAAGACCCAGTACTTC. Its protein product is CASSRRKTQYF.

This rearrangement joins TRBV6-2 or TRBV6-3 to TRBJ2-5; a weak D match, TRBD2 (5 bases). Deletions cut 7 bases from V and 5 bases from J, with 14 bases between. The CDR3 is made up of 13 amino acids. CDR1 and CDR2 (germline): MNHEY, SVGEGT. The CDR3 DNA sequence: TGTGCCAGCACGGACTCAGCCGGGGAGACCCAGTACTTC. Its translation is CASTDSAGETQYF.